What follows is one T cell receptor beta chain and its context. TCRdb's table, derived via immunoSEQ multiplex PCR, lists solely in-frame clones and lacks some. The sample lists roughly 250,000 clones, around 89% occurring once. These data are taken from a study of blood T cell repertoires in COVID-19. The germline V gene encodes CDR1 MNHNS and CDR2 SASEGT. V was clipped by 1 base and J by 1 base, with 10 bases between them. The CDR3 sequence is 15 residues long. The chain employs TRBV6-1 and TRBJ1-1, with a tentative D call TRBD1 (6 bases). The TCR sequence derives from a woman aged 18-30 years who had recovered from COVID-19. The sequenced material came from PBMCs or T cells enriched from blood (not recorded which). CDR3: CASSEVSTGNTEAFF. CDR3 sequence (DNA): TGTGCCAGCAGTGAAGTGTCGACAGGGAACACTGAAGCTTTCTTT.